This TCR beta chain was documented in a study of a mutant IDH1 vaccine in newly diagnosed glioma. Comments on this clone: The antigen remains unidentified.

Only in-frame clones appear in the TCRdb table, and some are missing; sequencing was by immunoSEQ multiplex PCR. Counted here are roughly 30,000 clones, 78% occurring once; the ten biggest clones make up roughly 10%. Time point reported: week 35, safety follow-up. Vaccination comprised doses that each held 300 ug of mutant IDH1 20-mer peptide, plus topical imiquimod. Eight vaccinations were given in weeks 1, 3, 5, 7, 11, 15, 19 and 23. Per germline, CDR1 SGDLS and CDR2 YYNGEE. This CDR3 has 11 amino acids. The V end lost 0 bases, the J end lost 4 bases, and 0 bases lay between the germline ends. Study-level results: Altogether, 85% to 95% of patients exhibited vaccine-induced immune responses.

The source was PBMCs, collected from a glioma patient whose treatment included an IDH1 peptide vaccine. The TCR was taken from a woman in her thirties or forties with glioma. The chain carries TRBV9 and TRBJ2-3; no definite D call. The CDR3 loop is CASSVADTQYF. CDR3 bases: TGTGCCAGCAGCGTAGCAGATACGCAGTATTTT.